The clone carrying this T cell receptor (beta chain) was detected only a few times. Its antigen remains unknown. The V end was cut by 3 bases, the J end by 4 bases, with 10 bases between. CDR1 and CDR2 (germline): DFQATT, SNEGSKA (reference sequence). The CDR3 is 12 amino acids. TCR alpha and TCR beta cDNA libraries carrying sample barcodes and UMIs were produced by 5'RACE using constant-segment primers. A single record per CDR3 protein comes from TCRdb applying MiXCR to the 5' RACE reads. The profile shows more than 200,000 distinct CDR3 sequences, roughly 15% of them singletons. The sample belongs to a study of T-cell memory formation after mild COVID-19. Background on the study: TCR clusters largely stayed donor specific. Findings and limits, study-wide: Pre-infection memory already had some responding clones, implying cross-reactive memory joined. Clones contracting across day 15 to 85 had a balanced CD4/CD8 profile; later expanding clones leaned CD4+.

Sequenced: PBMCs or a T cell subset sorted from them (not recorded which). The chain uses TRBV20-1 and TRBJ2-7; a possible D gene is TRBD1 (5 bases). The source is a man between 18 and 35 years old who had mild COVID-19 (a few samples of this study predate the infection). Cell type and time point are not known. As DNA, the CDR3 is TGCAGTGCTAGCCGTGGACAATACGAGCAGTACTTC. Amino acid sequence: CSASRGQYEQYF.